This TCR beta chain was sequenced during a study of tumor-infiltrating lymphocytes in primary liver carcinoma. Study overall: Staged T1-T3 N0M0, the tumors had sizes that ranged from roughly 4 to 11 cm across.

General observations from the study: The difference in top-250-clone fraction between tumors and blood was significant, favoring tumors (p = 0.039).

The study co-extracted DNA and RNA from about 19-30 mg of unsorted bulk tissue. This clonotype has just one count. Its specificity is unknown. TCR beta cDNA was reverse-transcribed from about 500 ng of total RNA. The reaction used a constant-region primer and ProtoScript II reverse transcriptase. A slightly modified ARM-PCR protocol with three nested multiplex PCR rounds produced these TCR beta libraries. A single record per CDR3 protein comes from TCRdb applying MiXCR to the multiplex PCR reads. The data show tens of thousands of distinct CDR3 sequences, over 55% seen once. Sequencing was carried out using liver tumor tissue from sampling region 4. The subset: tumor region T4, right-lateral pole. The source is a woman aged 55-70 years with primary liver carcinoma and hepatitis B virus infection.

CDR3 sequence (DNA): TGTGCCTGTAGTGAAAGCTGGCTGAACAATAGAGGCTACGAGCAGTACTTC. This encodes CACSESWLNNRGYEQYF. J is TRBJ2-7 and V is TRBV6-1, with no clear D. V was clipped by 11 bases and J by 3 bases, with 29 bases between them. In germline, CDR1 is MNHNS, CDR2 SASEGT. This CDR3 is 17 amino acids long.